One and the same sample provided the 28 T cell receptor beta chains below, sequenced in a study of shared clonotypes between healthy human individuals. Sequenced by immunoSEQ multiplex PCR; TCRdb stores in-frame clones only, minus some. The data show 2 million to 3 million clones, 93% seen once. Sequenced: naive CD4+ T cells from PBMCs. Sample subset: CD45RA+ positively selected. The receptors shown here come from a young man in good health. Some clones in this sample may be carry-over from other donors' samples.

The chain couples TRBV18 to TRBJ2-7, with D possibly matching TRBD1 (6 bases). This CDR3 has 12 residues. The V end was cut by 0 bases, the J end by 13 bases, with 13 bases between. Germline V gene data show CDR1 as KGHSH and CDR2 as LQKENI. The CDR3: CASSPPVGQRYF. Written as DNA, the CDR3 is TGTGCCAGCTCACCACCGGTAGGACAGCGATACTTC.

The rearrangement links TRBV11-3 to TRBJ1-1, with D perhaps matching TRBD1 (5 bases). V was pared by 5 bases and J by 6 bases, with 16 bases between. Germline V lookup: CDR1 SGHNT, CDR2 YENEEA. This CDR3 comprises 14 residues. The CDR3 spells CASSRSRAVPEAFF. The CDR3 DNA reads as TGTGCCAGCAGCCGTAGCAGGGCAGTCCCTGAAGCTTTCTTT.

The genes are TRBV19 and TRBJ2-2; D gene unclear. Trimming took 1 base from V and 4 from J, leaving 10 bases between them. This CDR3 spans 15 amino acids. Germline-derived CDR1 and CDR2 are LNHDA and SQIVND (reference sequence). CDR3 nucleotides: TGTGCCAGTAGTATAGGGCAGCTCATCACCGGGGAGCTGTTTTTT. This translates into CASSIGQLITGELFF.

The rearrangement uses TRBV25-1 and TRBJ1-6; possibly TRBD1 for D (5 bases). The germline V gene encodes CDR1 MGHDK and CDR2 SYGVNS. There are 15 residues in the CDR3. With 6 bases removed from V and 3 bases from J, the gap between germline ends came to 12 bases. DNA of the CDR3: TGTGCCAGCAGCCCGACGGGGCACTATAATTCACCCCTCCACTTT. Its protein product is CASSPTGHYNSPLHF.

V and J are TRBV9 and TRBJ2-2; D gene unclear. Trimming removed 4 bases at V and 7 bases at J, with 8 bases between. The germline CDR1 and CDR2 sequences are SGDLS and YYNGEE. The CDR3 runs 12 residues. The CDR3 protein is CASSPRDGELFF. The CDR3 DNA sequence: TGTGCCAGCAGCCCTAGGGACGGGGAGCTGTTTTTT.

Only one count was recorded for this clone. The CDR3 DNA is TGTGCCAGCAGCTACCGGGGTAGCGGGAGCCCTAGTTCCTACAATGAGCAGTTCTTC. Translated: CASSYRGSGSPSSYNEQFF. The J gene is TRBJ2-1, the V gene TRBV5-5; 9 bases match TRBD2. Looked up from germline, CDR1 is SGHKS and CDR2 is YYEKEE (reference sequence). V shed 3 bases, J shed 1 base, and the junction held 14 bases outside the gene matches. This CDR3 is 19 amino acids long.

The J gene is TRBJ2-7, the V gene TRBV23-1, with no clear D. TRBV23-1 is sorted into the ORF group, with uncertain function. Between the trimmed V and J ends, which lost 7 bases and 0 bases, there was a span of 10 bases. The CDR3 has 13 amino acids. This CDR3 is CASTLDISYEQYF. The CDR3 region has the DNA TGCGCCAGCACCCTAGACATCTCCTACGAGCAGTACTTC.

This chain links TRBV5-8 with TRBJ1-5, with D perhaps TRBD1 (5 bases). V shed 2 bases and J shed 5 bases, with 14 bases lying between them. In germline, CDR1 is SGHTS, CDR2 YDEGEE. The CDR3 spans 15 residues. CDR3 loop: CASSLRDPWDQPQHF. CDR3 bases: TGTGCCAGCAGCTTAAGGGACCCTTGGGATCAGCCCCAGCATTTT.

This sequence joins TRBV5-4 and TRBJ2-1; 11 bases match TRBD2. The CDR3 is made up of 15 amino acids. The germline V gene encodes CDR1 SGHNT and CDR2 YYREEE (reference sequence). With 0 bases clipped from V and 8 bases from J, the junction kept 4 bases outside the gene matches. The CDR3 bases are TGTGCCAGCAGCTTGGCTAGCGGGAGGAGAGATGAGCAGTTCTTC. This encodes CASSLASGRRDEQFF.

J is TRBJ2-3 and V is TRBV19; 13 nucleotides align to TRBD2. Losses at the gene ends were 6 bases for V and 3 bases for J; bases not matched to a gene: 6. From germline, CDR1 is LNHDA and CDR2 SQIVND (reference sequence). The CDR3 runs 16 residues. CDR3 loop: CASRQTSGRRTDTQYF. DNA of the CDR3: TGTGCCAGTAGACAGACTAGCGGGAGGAGGACAGATACGCAGTATTTT.

The chain combines TRBV27 with TRBJ2-2; 10 bases map to TRBD2. V was clipped by 5 bases and J by 6 bases; unmatched bases: 9. The CDR3 is made up of 16 amino acids. The germline gives CDR1 MNHEY, CDR2 SMNVEV (reference sequence). CDR3 coding DNA: TGTGCCAGCAGTAGGGCTAGCGGGAGTACCCCCGGGGAGCTGTTTTTT. As protein: CASSRASGSTPGELFF.

The genes are TRBV28 and TRBJ1-2; TRBD1 might be the D (6 bases). The germline gives CDR1 MDHEN, CDR2 SYDVKM. This CDR3 comprises 15 residues. The germline V and J ends were trimmed by 4 bases and 2 bases, with 14 bases remaining between them. DNA for the CDR3: TGTGCCAGCAGTTGGGGGGGGCAGACCAACTATGGCTACACCTTC. Residues: CASSWGGQTNYGYTF.

This chain connects TRBV29-1 to TRBJ2-7, with D possibly matching TRBD1 (5 bases). CDR3 size: 14 residues. V gave up 7 bases and J gave up 2 bases, with 18 bases separating them. From germline, CDR1 is SQVTM and CDR2 ANQGSEA. The CDR3 loop reads CSAARLGLAYEQYF. Here the CDR3 DNA reads TGCAGCGCCGCAAGGTTGGGGCTCGCCTACGAGCAGTACTTC.

The sample holds a few counts of this clone. The chain recombines TRBV27 with TRBJ1-2, with D unclear. With 10 bases removed from V and 5 bases from J, the gap between germline ends came to 5 bases. This CDR3 contains 9 residues. The germline gives CDR1 MNHEY, CDR2 SMNVEV (reference sequence). The CDR3 DNA sequence: TGTGCCACCTTATATGGCTACACCTTC. It encodes CATLYGYTF.

The rearrangement joins TRBV11-2 to TRBJ2-1, with D possibly matching TRBD2 (5 bases). Trimming cost V 5 bases and J 0 bases, with 17 bases left between them. Per germline, CDR1 SGHAT and CDR2 FQNNGV. The CDR3 length is 17 residues. The DNA of the CDR3 is TGTGCCAGCAGCCACCGAAAAGCGGTAAGCTCCTACAATGAGCAGTTCTTC. It specifies CASSHRKAVSSYNEQFF.

This chain links TRBV5-1 with TRBJ1-1; D not resolved. V was pared by 1 base and J by 3 bases, with 22 bases between. This CDR3 is built from 18 residues. Germline-derived CDR1 and CDR2 are SGHRS and YFSETQ. CDR3 protein: CASSLLGFDGDRDTEAFF. The CDR3 DNA is TGCGCCAGCAGCTTGTTAGGGTTTGACGGGGATCGTGACACTGAAGCTTTCTTT.

About this clone: Within the sample, other DNA sequences also encode this same CDR3. The CDR3 sequence: CASSFLGYEQYF. The CDR3 nucleotides read TGTGCCAGCAGTTTTTTAGGGTACGAGCAGTACTTC. V gene TRBV28 combines with J gene TRBJ2-7; D remains unclear. CDR1 and CDR2 from the germline V gene are MDHEN and SYDVKM. V shed 3 bases and J shed 4 bases, with 7 bases lying between them. There are 12 residues in the CDR3.

With respect to this clone: Additional DNA sequences in this sample encode the identical CDR3. The genes are TRBV19 and TRBJ1-5; D is unclear. Germline V gene data show CDR1 as LNHDA and CDR2 as SQIVND (reference sequence). This CDR3 spans 14 amino acids. Trimming took off 3 bases at V and 2 bases at J, with 8 bases between the two ends. The CDR3 sequence: CASSMARGNQPQHF. CDR3 sequence (DNA): TGTGCCAGTAGTATGGCTAGGGGCAATCAGCCCCAGCATTTT.

The CDR3 DNA is TGTGCCAGCAACCAGGGGACTAGATCGGAGACCCAGTACTTC. It encodes CASNQGTRSETQYF. This sequence joins TRBV7-3 and TRBJ2-5; 8 bases map to TRBD2. V lost 7 bases, J lost 5 bases, and 9 bases stayed unmatched. The CDR3 is 14 residues long. The germline CDR1 and CDR2 sequences are SGHTA and FQGTGA.

This clone occurred once. The rearrangement joins TRBV7-9 to TRBJ2-2; possible D gene TRBD1, 5 bases. The V and J ends lost 7 bases and 1 base respectively, with 13 bases between them. The CDR3 runs 15 residues. The germline gives CDR1 SEHNR, CDR2 FQNEAQ (reference sequence). CDR3 region: CASMPMGRNTGELFF. CDR3 nucleotide sequence: TGTGCCAGCATGCCTATGGGGCGGAACACCGGGGAGCTGTTTTTT.

The chain uses TRBV5-5 and TRBJ1-4; the D gene is possibly TRBD1 (5 bases). CDR3 length: 16 amino acids. Germline CDR1 is SGHKS and CDR2 is YYEKEE (reference sequence). Trimming cost V 4 bases and J 2 bases, with 15 bases left between them. CDR3 loop: CASSPGTASTNEKLFF. For the CDR3, the DNA is TGTGCCAGCAGCCCCGGGACCGCTTCCACTAATGAAAAACTGTTTTTT.

Details on this clone: At the DNA level, this CDR3 is encoded by other sequences in the same sample as well. J is TRBJ2-6 and V is TRBV28; D perhaps matches TRBD2 (5 bases). The germline V and J ends were trimmed by 2 bases and 3 bases, with 5 bases remaining between them. CDR1 and CDR2 (germline): MDHEN, SYDVKM. The CDR3 length is 14 residues. DNA of the CDR3: TGTGCCAGCAGTTTAGGAGGTGGGGCCAACGTCCTGACTTTC. Residues: CASSLGGGANVLTF.

The chain couples TRBV7-8 to TRBJ2-7; D is perhaps TRBD1 or TRBD2 (7 bases each). The V gene's germline CDR1 is SGHVS and CDR2 FQNEAQ. This CDR3 is 13 amino acids long. The V end was cut by 2 bases, the J end by 6 bases, with 11 bases between. The CDR3 coding sequence is TGTGCCAGCAGCTTAACAGGGGAGGGCGAGCAGTACTTC. Its translation is CASSLTGEGEQYF.

The genes are TRBV5-1 and TRBJ1-2; weak D call: TRBD1 (5 bases). V was cut by 2 bases and J by 0 bases, with 11 bases left in between. The CDR3 totals 15 residues. Germline lookup yields CDR1 SGHRS and CDR2 YFSETQ. The CDR3 loop is CASSLQAAANYGYTF. The CDR3, as DNA: TGCGCCAGCAGCTTACAGGCAGCCGCTAACTATGGCTACACCTTC.

The chain uses TRBV6-5 and TRBJ2-5; 7 positions agree with TRBD1. The J call may be wrong; the DNA end is better matched by TRBJ2-7. The germline V gene encodes CDR1 MNHEY and CDR2 SVGAGI. The CDR3 runs 13 residues. The CDR3 DNA sequence: TGTGCCAGCAGCCGCGGACAGGCCTACGAGCAGTACTTC. It translates to CASSRGQAYEQYF.

V gene TRBV19 combines with J gene TRBJ2-7; the D gene is possibly TRBD2 (5 bases). Germline CDR1 and CDR2: LNHDA and SQIVND (reference sequence). Between the trimmed V and J ends, which lost 1 base and 5 bases, there was a span of 9 bases. The CDR3 consists of 13 residues. CDR3: CASSIGLRDEQYF. In nucleotides, the CDR3 is TGTGCCAGTAGTATAGGTTTGCGGGACGAGCAGTACTTC.

The chain links TRBV27 to TRBJ2-5; D unclear. Germline V CDR1 and CDR2: MNHEY, SMNVEV (reference sequence). The V end was cut by 6 bases, the J end by 2 bases, with 19 bases between. The CDR3 runs 16 residues. In nucleotides, the CDR3 is TGTGCCAGCAGCCCTCTATGGCAGTTAGTTCAAGAGACCCAGTACTTC. Translation gives CASSPLWQLVQETQYF.

The rearrangement uses TRBV5-1 and TRBJ2-3; 9 nucleotides line up with TRBD1. This CDR3 has 16 residues. Germline loops: CDR1 SGHRS, CDR2 YFSETQ. V lost 2 bases to trimming and J lost 5 bases; unmatched junction nucleotides: 9. The CDR3 DNA reads TGCGCCAGCAGCTTCTCACAACAGGGGGCTGGAGATACGCAGTATTTT. Protein product: CASSFSQQGAGDTQYF.